The rows below give T cell receptor beta chains drawn from one sample of a study of shared clonotypes between healthy human individuals. Assay used: immunoSEQ multiplex PCR; TCRdb lists only in-frame clones, some missing. Among fewer than 800,000 clones listed, around 92% were seen once. Sample: naive CD8+ T cells sorted from blood. The receptors were sampled from a man aged 30-40 years in good health. The CDR3 runs from the conserved cysteine through the conserved F or W. A D gene is named only where the DNA matches it firmly. Size values are once, few and many counts, or a class for expanded clones, and some rows have none.

d_call	v_call	clone_size	j_call	cdr3_aa	cdr3_nt
TRBD2	TRBV27	NA	TRBJ2-5	CASSLSRERGTQYF	TGTGCCAGCAGTTTATCTCGGGAGCGGGGAACCCAGTACTTC
TRBD1	TRBV27	NA	TRBJ2-1	CATRTGTGVNEQFF	TGTGCCACCCGAACCGGGACAGGGGTCAATGAGCAGTTCTTC
NA	TRBV30	once	TRBJ2-3	CAWSDMTDTQYF	TGTGCCTGGAGTGATATGACAGATACGCAGTATTTT
NA	TRBV30	NA	TRBJ1-4	CAWSQGIGSEKLFF	TGTGCCTGGAGCCAGGGGATTGGGAGTGAAAAACTGTTTTTT
NA	TRBV7-9	NA	TRBJ2-7	CASSLQGSEQYF	TGTGCCAGCAGCTTACAGGGAAGCGAGCAGTACTTC
NA	TRBV10-1	NA	TRBJ2-3	CASSERVRAPYTQYF	TGCGCCAGCAGTGAGAGGGTCCGGGCCCCGTATACGCAGTATTTT
NA	TRBV6-5	NA	TRBJ2-1	CASSYGAFNENEQFF	TGTGCCAGCAGTTACGGCGCCTTTAATGAGAATGAGCAGTTCTTC
NA	TRBV9	NA	TRBJ2-1	CASSVRTNSYNEQFF	TGTGCCAGCAGCGTTAGGACCAACTCCTACAATGAGCAGTTCTTC
NA	TRBV7-9	few	TRBJ2-3	CAWAGQRTDTQYF	TGTGCCTGGGCAGGCCAAAGGACAGATACGCAGTATTTT
NA	TRBV6-5	NA	TRBJ2-2	CASSYGRYTGELFF	TGTGCCAGCAGTTACGGCCGCTACACCGGGGAGCTGTTTTTT
NA	TRBV4-3	NA	TRBJ1-1	CASSQDISSRDTEAFF	TGCGCCAGCAGCCAAGATATCTCTAGCCGGGACACTGAAGCTTTCTTT
NA	TRBV7-9	NA	TRBJ2-2	CASSLGANTGELFF	TGTGCCAGCAGCTTAGGAGCGAACACCGGGGAGCTGTTTTTT
TRBD1	TRBV5-5	once	TRBJ2-1	CASSLEGTGLNEQFF	TGTGCCAGCAGTCTGGAAGGGACAGGGCTCAATGAGCAGTTCTTC
TRBD2	TRBV11-2	NA	TRBJ2-1	CASSASGLAYEQFF	TGTGCCAGCAGCGCATCGGGACTAGCCTATGAGCAGTTCTTC
NA	TRBV28	NA	TRBJ2-5	CASSLSLLGETQYF	TGTGCCAGCAGTTTATCCCTCCTTGGAGAGACCCAGTACTTC
NA	TRBV25-1	NA	TRBJ2-2	CAYRAQNTGELFF	TGTGCGTATAGGGCCCAGAACACCGGGGAGCTGTTTTTT
NA	TRBV30	NA	TRBJ2-6	CAWSAGSGANVLTF	TGTGCCTGGAGTGCAGGGTCTGGGGCCAACGTCCTGACTTTC
TRBD2	TRBV14	NA	TRBJ2-5	CASSRTSGGAQETQYF	TGTGCCAGCAGCCGAACTAGCGGGGGAGCACAAGAGACCCAGTACTTC
NA	TRBV13	NA	TRBJ2-2	CASSLDGNTGELFF	TGTGCCAGCAGCCTGGACGGGAACACCGGGGAGCTGTTTTTT
TRBD2	TRBV29-1	NA	TRBJ2-1	CSVDFGFLAGAYYNEQFF	TGCAGCGTTGATTTTGGTTTCCTAGCGGGAGCCTACTACAATGAGCAGTTCTTC
TRBD2	TRBV27	once	TRBJ2-7	CASSLAGGPSHEQYF	TGTGCCAGCAGTTTAGCGGGAGGGCCTTCCCACGAGCAGTACTTC
NA	TRBV7-9	NA	TRBJ2-7	CASSLQPVGGSAYEQYF	TGTGCCAGCAGCTTACAGCCCGTAGGGGGGAGCGCCTACGAGCAGTACTTC
TRBD2	TRBV7-6	NA	TRBJ2-3	CASSLLSGSWGTDTQYF	TGTGCCAGCAGCTTACTCAGCGGGAGTTGGGGCACAGATACGCAGTATTTT
TRBD2	TRBV4-1	NA	TRBJ2-1	CASSLRGTSGGGEQFF	TGCGCCAGCAGCCTCCGGGGGACTAGCGGAGGGGGTGAGCAGTTCTTC
TRBD1	TRBV28	NA	TRBJ2-1	CASSPGQGRYNEQFF	TGTGCCAGCAGTCCCGGACAGGGGAGGTACAATGAGCAGTTCTTC
NA	TRBV7-2	NA	TRBJ1-1	CASSAGGWTEAFF	TGTGCCAGCAGCGCCGGGGGTTGGACTGAAGCTTTCTTT
TRBD1	TRBV28	NA	TRBJ2-7	CASSLGGQGYEQYF	TGTGCCAGCAGTTTGGGGGGACAGGGCTACGAGCAGTACTTC
NA	TRBV7-8	NA	TRBJ2-1	CASRPAQVEGPNEQFF	TGTGCCAGCAGGCCAGCGCAAGTGGAGGGCCCTAATGAGCAGTTCTTC
TRBD2	TRBV19	NA	TRBJ2-7	CASSIIAGGLNEQYF	TGTGCCAGTAGTATAATAGCGGGAGGCCTTAACGAGCAGTACTTC
NA	TRBV4-2	NA	TRBJ1-5	CASSQELADQYQPQHF	TGTGCCAGCAGCCAAGAGTTGGCGGATCAGTATCAGCCCCAGCATTTT
NA	TRBV4-1	NA	TRBJ1-5	CASSPFWRDNQPQHF	TGCGCCAGCAGCCCCTTCTGGCGGGACAATCAGCCCCAGCATTTT
TRBD1	TRBV7-9	NA	TRBJ2-2	CASSGFQGVANTGELFF	TGTGCCAGCAGCGGATTTCAGGGGGTGGCGAACACCGGGGAGCTGTTTTTT
TRBD2	TRBV28	NA	TRBJ2-1	CASSLPPLAEMFF	TGTGCCAGCAGTCTACCACCACTAGCGGAGATGTTCTTC